This is a list of T cell receptor beta chains from one sample in a study of cytomegalovirus exposure and HLA in healthy donors. Profiled with immunoSEQ multiplex PCR; TCRdb holds only in-frame clones, not every one. The sample contains roughly 92,000 clones, more than 75% of which appear only once. Sequencing used PBMCs. Receptors were obtained from a woman aged 45-65 years in good health and CMV-seropositive. The CDR3 runs from the conserved cysteine through the conserved F or W. The order of the fields is D gene, clone size, V gene, J gene, CDR3 DNA, CDR3 protein. A D gene is named only where the DNA matches it firmly. Where a row states a size, it is once, few, many or the class of an expanded clone; other rows omit it.

>TRBD1|-|TRBV2|TRBJ1-6
TGTGCCAGCAGTGGACAGGGGGCTTCGGATTCACCCCTCCACTTT
CASSGQGASDSPLHF
>TRBD1|-|TRBV29-1|TRBJ1-5
TGCAGCGTTGTGCCTACAGGGGGCAGGAATCAGCCCCAGCATTTT
CSVVPTGGRNQPQHF
>-|-|TRBV5-1|TRBJ1-1
TGCGCCAGCAGCATACAGGGTAACACTGAAGCTTTCTTT
CASSIQGNTEAFF
>-|-|TRBV7-6|TRBJ2-1
TGTGCCAGCAGCGTTACAGGGCTCAATGAGCAGTTCTTC
CASSVTGLNEQFF
>TRBD1|-|TRBV6-5|TRBJ1-6
TGTGCCAGCTCCCGGACAGGGGGTAATTCACCCCTCCACTTT
CASSRTGGNSPLHF
>TRBD1|once|TRBV29-1|TRBJ1-1
TGCAGCGCATGGGACAGTGAAGCTTTCTTT
CSAWDSEAFF
>-|once|TRBV13|TRBJ1-1
TGTGCCAGCAGCTTAGGAGGCCCGCAGGGGGAAGCTTTCTTT
CASSLGGPQGEAFF
>TRBD2|-|TRBV5-1|TRBJ2-1
TGCGCCAGCAGCTTGTACGGGGGGGACTACAATGAGCAGTTCTTC
CASSLYGGDYNEQFF
>TRBD2|-|TRBV6-1|TRBJ2-6
TGTGCCAGCAGTGAACTGGGGCTAGCGGGGGGAGCTGGGGCCAACGTCCTGACTTTC
CASSELGLAGGAGANVLTF
>-|-|TRBV18|TRBJ2-6
TGTGCCAGCTCATCAGACTCTGGGGCCAACGTCCTGACTTTC
CASSSDSGANVLTF
>TRBD2|few|TRBV7-9|TRBJ2-1
TGTGCCAGCAGACGAGGCTGGCTAGCGGGACCCAATGAGCAGTTCTTC
CASRRGWLAGPNEQFF
>TRBD2|-|TRBV27|TRBJ2-1
TGTGCCAGCAGTCCGGGACTAGCCAATGAGCAGTTCTTC
CASSPGLANEQFF
>-|few|TRBV5-4|TRBJ2-3
TGTGCCAGCAGCTTGGGGCTAGGACAGAAGGCGCAATATTTT
CASSLGLGQKAQYF
>TRBD1|-|TRBV19|TRBJ1-1
TGTGCCAGTGGGACCGGACAGGGCTTCCCTGAAGCTTTCTTT
CASGTGQGFPEAFF
>-|-|TRBV13|TRBJ1-1
TGTGCCAGCAGCCCAAACAGAAACACTGAAGCTTTCTTT
CASSPNRNTEAFF
>-|once|TRBV19|TRBJ1-2
TGTGCCAGTACTCCCACAGGGAGAGGTCGGTATGGCTACACCTTC
CASTPTGRGRYGYTF
>-|-|TRBV6-1|TRBJ1-1
TGTGCCAGCAGTAAGGGGTGGAACACTGAAGCTTTCTTT
CASSKGWNTEAFF
>-|-|TRBV11-2|TRBJ2-7
TGTGCCAGCAGTCAAAAAGGGGGCTCCTACGAGCAGTACTTC
CASSQKGGSYEQYF
>TRBD1|-|TRBV7-2|TRBJ2-4
TGTGCCAGCAGCTCTGCCCGGGACAGATCAAAAAACATTCAGTACTTC
CASSSARDRSKNIQYF
>TRBD2|-|TRBV25-1|TRBJ2-2
TGTGCCAGCGCCCCTAGCGGGAGAGGCACCGGGGAGCTGTTTTTT
CASAPSGRGTGELFF
>TRBD2|once|TRBV6-5|TRBJ2-7
TGTGCCAGCAGTTACCGGGGGGGCAGCTCCTACGAGCAGTACTTC
CASSYRGGSSYEQYF
>-|-|TRBV9|TRBJ1-3
TGTGCCAGCAGCGTAGGGGAGCGTAGGTGGGGAAACACCATATATTTT
CASSVGERRWGNTIYF
>-|-|TRBV6-4|TRBJ2-3
TGTGCCAGCAGTGACGACAACACAGATACGCAGTATTTT
CASSDDNTDTQYF
>-|-|TRBV27|TRBJ1-5
TGTGCCAGCAGTTTACGTGAGGGCAATCAGCCCCAGCATTTT
CASSLREGNQPQHF
>-|-|TRBV7-7|TRBJ2-5
TGTGCTAGCAGCCTCAGAATAGCGGCCCAAGAGACCCAGTACTTC
CASSLRIAAQETQYF
>-|few|TRBV30|TRBJ2-1
TGTGCCTGGAGTGTATCGGGACAAAATGAGCAGTTCTTC
CAWSVSGQNEQFF
>TRBD1|few|TRBV29-1|TRBJ1-5
TGCAGCGTCACAGGGGGCCTTCAGCCCCAGCATTTT
CSVTGGLQPQHF
>-|-|TRBV11-3|TRBJ1-3
TGTGCCAGGGACCCGGGACACCTCTCTGGAAACACCATATATTTT
CARDPGHLSGNTIYF
>TRBD2|-|TRBV7-2|TRBJ2-7
TGTGCCAGCAGCTCCACGGGGGGGCGGGAGCAGTACTTC
CASSSTGGREQYF
>TRBD1|-|TRBV5-1|TRBJ1-2
TGCGCCAGCAGCTCCCGGGACAGGTCAGAAGATGGCTACACCTTC
CASSSRDRSEDGYTF
>-|-|TRBV7-9|TRBJ2-5
TGTGCCAGCAGCTTAGTTCTCCTGCCCAAAGCGGAGACCCAGTACTTC
CASSLVLLPKAETQYF
>-|-|TRBV10-2|TRBJ1-2
TGCGCCACCAGGAGATCTGATGGCTACACCTTC
CATRRSDGYTF
>-|-|TRBV9|TRBJ2-7
TGTGCCAGCAGCGAGGGGGACAACTACGAGCAGTACTTC
CASSEGDNYEQYF
>-|-|TRBV19|TRBJ1-5
TGTGCCAGTAGTATCGGCGGTCAGCCCCAGCATTTT
CASSIGGQPQHF
>TRBD1|few|TRBV11-2|TRBJ1-1
TGTGCCAGCAGCCTGACAGGGGGCTCTGAAGCTTTCTTT
CASSLTGGSEAFF
>-|few|TRBV6-5|TRBJ2-3
TGTGCCAGCAGCCTAGCCGGGACTAGCACAGATACGCAGTATTTT
CASSLAGTSTDTQYF
>-|-|TRBV6-1|TRBJ1-2
TGTGCCAGCAGTGAAGCTTACGAGCTATTCTATGGCTACACCTTC
CASSEAYELFYGYTF